The source of this TCR beta chain is a study of blood T cells in healthy people across ages. Only a few counts were recorded for this clonotype. The authors ran a second PCR of about 6 to 12 cycles using a sample-barcoded 5' primer and a J-beta primer mix. Every molecule of cDNA carried a tag from a template-switch adaptor with 12 random nucleotides. TCRdb recomputed calls from the 5' RACE reads with MiXCR, one row per CDR3 protein. The sample consists of around 990,000 distinct CDR3 sequences, under 30% of them appearing once. Germline-derived CDR1 and CDR2 are SGHVS and FQNEAQ. CDR3 length: 14 residues. V lost 8 bases to trimming and J lost 0 bases, with 13 bases between them. These data were likewise used in another study, on T cells of mothers and their children. That work states: In unrelated and related pairs, TCR recombination output is shaped in a similar way by thymic selection.

The sequence was collected from a girl aged 2 to 10 in good health. The V and J genes are TRBV7-8 and TRBJ2-5; D is undetermined. The sequencing input was blood. CDR3 coding DNA: TGTGCCAGCCCCGTTGTGATCAACCAAGAGACCCAGTACTTC. Its translation: CASPVVINQETQYF. The variable domain in full, completed from reference TRBV7-8 and TRBJ2-5, reads GAGVSQSPRYKVAKRGQDVALRCDPISGHVSLFWYQQALGQGPEFLTYFQNEAQLDKSGLPSDRFFAERPEGSVSTLKIQRTQQEDSAVYLCASPVVINQETQYFGPGTRLLVL.